This T cell receptor beta chain was recorded in a study of shared clonotypes between healthy human individuals. Study as a whole: The donor pool was made up of a couple of women and a few men aged 18 to 49. Each donor contributed plates that comprised three CD4 naive, three CD4 memory, two CD8 naive and one CD8 memory.

V trimming: 6 bases; J trimming: 0 bases; junction bases outside the gene matches: 8. This CDR3 is built from 16 residues. Germline assignment: CDR1 MNHEY and CDR2 SMNVEV (reference sequence). Clones were sequenced by immunoSEQ multiplex PCR, and TCRdb holds only the in-frame ones, with some missing. Of about 2 million clones listed, about 95% are singletons. CD45RO negativity and positive selection for CCR7 defined naive CD8 cells, a population that excluded terminally differentiated effector memory CD45RA+ cells. V gene TRBV27 combines with J gene TRBJ2-1, with 7 bases that match TRBD2. This clonotype was obtained from a man aged 18 to 29 in good health. Sample: naive CD8+ T cells sorted from blood. CDR3 region: CASRPEGGSSYNEQFF. Here the CDR3 DNA reads TGTGCCAGCAGACCAGAGGGCGGGAGCTCCTACAATGAGCAGTTCTTC.